These 21 T cell receptor beta chains were all obtained from the same sample, sequenced in a study of tumor and adjacent non-tumor tissue in lung cancer. Three rounds of nested PCR, following a modified ARM-PCR protocol, produced the TCRbeta library. TCRdb passed the multiplex PCR reads through MiXCR, listing each CDR3 protein once. The table has about 110,000 distinct CDR3 sequences, nearly 85% seen once; the top ten hold 20% to 25%. This sample's RNA came from whole unsorted tissue. The sequencing input was lung tumor tissue. Every receptor here comes from a man aged 65 to 79 with non-small cell lung cancer.

Turning to this clonotype: The junction departs from the called germline gene at one end, perhaps through a read error. The chain carries TRBV10-3 and TRBJ2-1; the D gene is possibly TRBD2 (6 bases). CDR1 and CDR2 (germline): ENHRY, SYGVKD. CDR3 length equals 15 residues. CDR3 DNA sequence: TGTGCCATCGGTGAGTACCGGGACTCCCACAATGAGCAGTTCTTC. Translation: CAIGEYRDSHNEQFF.

Comments on this clonotype: This CDR3 is missing its conserved last phenylalanine or tryptophan, likely due to a read error. The chain has TRBV28 and TRBJ1-5; tentative D call: TRBD1 (6 bases). The ends were cut back, 2 bases at V and 3 bases at J, with 17 bases in the middle. Germline lookup yields CDR1 MDHEN and CDR2 SYDVKM. The CDR3 runs to 17 residues. The CDR3 bases are TGTGCCAGCAGTTTAAGAGGGGGGACCTTATTCAATCAGCCCCAGCATTCT. Translated: CASSLRGGTLFNQPQHS.

Worth noting for this clonotype: A junction end diverges from the germline sequence, so it may reflect a read error. V is TRBV4-2 and J is TRBJ2-2; 7 bases line up with TRBD2. This CDR3 contains 17 residues. CDR1 is LGHNA and CDR2 is YNFKEQ in the germline V gene. CDR3: CARSQERLAGDTGELLF. The CDR3 nucleotides are TGTGCCAGGAGCCAAGAGCGACTAGCAGGAGACACCGGGGAGCTGCTTTTT.

Concerning this clonotype: One end of the junction varies from germline; a read error may be responsible. The rearrangement joins TRBV10-3 to TRBJ2-1; no reliable D call. Germline V gene sequence: CDR1 ENHRY, CDR2 SYGVKD. The CDR3 runs to 15 residues. The CDR3 sequence is CAISQKGSSYNERFF. CDR3 DNA: TGTGCCATAAGCCAGAAGGGAAGTAGCTACAATGAGCGGTTCTTC.

Regarding this clonotype: A much more abundant neighbour one base away suggests this may be a read error. V gene TRBV4-1 combines with J gene TRBJ1-4, with unresolved D. Germline V CDR1 and CDR2: MGHRA, YSYEKL. CDR3 length: 15 residues. The CDR3 is CTSSQVTTDPRKLVF. The CDR3 DNA reads TGCACCAGCAGCCAAGTAACAACCGATCCCCGGAAACTGGTTTTT.

Remarks on this clonotype: Here the CDR3 omits its conserved ending phenylalanine or tryptophan, so a read error is the likely source. The J gene is TRBJ2-7, the V gene TRBV29-1; maybe TRBD2 (5 bases). The CDR3 runs 14 residues. Germline assignment: CDR1 SQVTM and CDR2 ANQGSEA. The CDR3 reads CNISGMAGGGMQYL. In nucleotides, the CDR3 is TGCAACATCAGCGGAATGGCCGGCGGTGGGATGCAGTACCTC.

As concerns this clonotype: One junction end disagrees with the germline gene, perhaps due to a read error. V is TRBV5-5 and J is TRBJ1-5; a weak D match, TRBD1 (5 bases). Germline CDR1 SGHKS, CDR2 YYEKEE (reference sequence). The CDR3 has 14 amino acids. DNA of the CDR3: TGTGCCAGCAGCCGGACCGGGGGGAATCGGCCCCAGCATTTT. This sequence encodes CASSRTGGNRPQHF.

The chain has TRBV5-4 and TRBJ2-1; D not resolved. Germline CDR1 SGHNT, CDR2 YYREEE (reference sequence). V gave up 2 bases and J gave up 0 bases, with 15 bases separating them. There are 17 residues in the CDR3. In DNA form, the CDR3 reads TGTGCCAGCAGCTTACTCCTTGGGCCAGACTCCTACAATGAGCAGTTCTTC. Amino acids: CASSLLLGPDSYNEQFF.

The sample holds one count of this clonotype. CDR3 in amino acids: CASSRYAGGWNEQFF. In DNA, the CDR3 is TGTGCCAGCAGCCGGTACGCGGGGGGCTGGAATGAGCAGTTCTTC. The chain links TRBV5-4 to TRBJ2-1, with 8 positions matching TRBD2. The CDR3 covers 15 residues. CDR1 and CDR2 (germline): SGHNT, YYREEE (reference sequence). Trimming removed 4 bases from V and 7 bases from J; junction bases left unmatched: 10.

A single count supports this clonotype. This likely comes from a read error, as the CDR3 has no conserved phenylalanine or tryptophan at its end. The DNA is omitted, as the CDR3 cannot be located on it reliably, and the CDR3 follows TCRdb's listing. The genes are TRBV11-2 and TRBJ1-4. The CDR3 extends over 15 residues, inclusive of both ends. Germline CDR1 SGHAT, CDR2 FQNNGV. The CDR3: CASSRSGASNEKPFS.

The rearrangement uses TRBV10-3 and TRBJ2-1, with 9 positions matching TRBD1. CDR1 and CDR2 from the germline V gene are ENHRY and SYGVKD. The CDR3 has 14 residues. CDR3 in amino acids: CGAKPGQGIDEQFF. CDR3 nucleotides: TGTGGCGCCAAGCCGGGACAGGGTATAGATGAGCAGTTCTTC.

Concerning this clonotype: Its ends do not fully match the called genes, so a read error is possible. The chain's CDR3 is CASSRQGEGFNEQFF. The CDR3 nucleotides read TGTGCCAGCAGCCGACAGGGGGAAGGGTTCAATGAACAGTTCTTC. The chain joins TRBV7-8 to TRBJ2-1; TRBD1 matches 9 bases. CDR3 length: 15 amino acids. CDR1 is SGHVS and CDR2 is FQNEAQ in the germline V gene.

A remark on this clonotype: A read error is likely, as this CDR3 ends without the conserved phenylalanine or tryptophan. The CDR3 DNA follows: TGTGCCAGCAGTCGAGATAGACAGGGGGTCGGTGAGCAGTACTTA. Protein sequence: CASSRDRQGVGEQYL. V and J are TRBV6-5 and TRBJ2-7, with 9 bases identical to TRBD1. V trimming: 5 bases; J trimming: 7 bases; junction bases outside the gene matches: 12. CDR1 and CDR2 (germline): MNHEY, SVGAGI. This CDR3 region has 15 residues.

In the case of this clonotype: An end of the junction differs from the germline gene, which may be a read error. This chain uses TRBV20-1 with TRBJ2-2, with D maybe TRBD2 (5 bases). There are 17 residues in the CDR3. Germline CDR1 DFQATT, CDR2 SNEGSKA (reference sequence). The CDR3 DNA follows: TGCAATGCTAGAAGTGGGAGTGCAGGAGTGGGCATCGGGGAGCTGTTTTTT. Its protein is CNARSGSAGVGIGELFF.

Of note for this clonotype: At one end the junction does not follow the germline gene, possibly because of a read error. The V gene is TRBV28, the J gene TRBJ2-6; a possible D gene is TRBD1 (5 bases). The germline gives CDR1 MDHEN, CDR2 SYDVKM. This CDR3 is built from 15 residues. In DNA form, the CDR3 reads TGTGCCAGGAGTGAGACCTACTCTGGGGCCAAGGTCCTGACTTTC. This sequence encodes CARSETYSGAKVLTF.

For this clonotype: An end of the junction differs from the germline gene, which may be a read error. This chain links TRBV4-2 with TRBJ2-2, with 12 bases lining up with TRBD2. The CDR3 has 17 residues. Germline V gene lookup returns CDR1 LGHNA and CDR2 YNFKEQ. The CDR3 DNA follows: TGTGCCAGTAGCCAAGAGCGACTAGCGGGAGACACCGGGGAGCTGCTTTTT. Protein product: CASSQERLAGDTGELLF.

On this clonotype: One end of the junction varies from germline; a read error may be responsible. J is TRBJ2-5 and V is TRBV5-6, with a possible D match to TRBD1 (6 bases). CDR1 SGHDT and CDR2 YYEEEE come from the germline V gene. The CDR3 has 14 amino acids. The CDR3 loop is CATSWNFRGETQCF. CDR3 nucleotides: TGTGCCACCAGCTGGAACTTCAGGGGAGAGACCCAGTGCTTC.

As concerns this clonotype: The junction departs from germline at one end; a sequencing error may be responsible. The DNA of the CDR3 is TGTGCAAGCAGCCAGGGGATAAGGAACACTGGAGCTTTCTTT. It yields the protein CASSQGIRNTGAFF. The chain recombines TRBV11-1 with TRBJ1-1; weak D call: TRBD1 (6 bases). Germline V lookup: CDR1 SGHAT, CDR2 FQDESV (reference sequence). The CDR3 is 14 amino acids.

Note on this clonotype: One junction end disagrees with the germline gene, perhaps due to a read error. The chain carries TRBV6-2 or TRBV6-3 and TRBJ1-1; the D is unclear. This CDR3 has 11 residues. Germline V CDR1 and CDR2: MNHEY, SVGEGT. The CDR3 coding sequence is TGTACCAGCAGTCGAAACCTCCAGGCTTTCTTT. It specifies CTSSRNLQAFF.

This clonotype has only a few counts. The chain employs TRBV4-3 and TRBJ2-3; TRBD2 matches at 10 bases. The CDR3 has 16 amino acids. The J segment lost 4 bases and the V segment lost 3 bases, leaving 7 bases of the junction unmatched. The germline V gene has CDR1 LGHNA and CDR2 YSLEER. CDR3 sequence: CASSHRLAGVADTQYF. Here the CDR3 DNA reads TGCGCCAGCAGCCATAGACTAGCGGGTGTGGCAGATACGCAGTATTTT.

The count of this clonotype is one. Germline and junction disagree at one end, which may indicate a read error. The chain has TRBV11-2 and TRBJ1-1; maybe TRBD1 (6 bases). This CDR3 spans 14 amino acids. Looked up from germline, CDR1 is SGHAT and CDR2 is FQNNGV. CDR3 loop: CASSLDGGRTEAFF. The CDR3 DNA sequence: TGTGCCAGCAGTTTAGACGGGGGCCGGACTGAAGCTTTCTTT.